This T cell receptor (beta chain) originates from a study of shared clonotypes between healthy human individuals. Study-wide findings and caveats: How much donors shared clonotypes was expected to be affected by sequencing depth. Donor scarcity curtailed the genetic and exposure-history diversity represented herein.

Naive CD8 cells lacked CD45RO, underwent positive selection for CCR7 and left out terminally differentiated effector memory CD45RA+ cells. A word on this clone: Its antigen is undetermined.

Assay used: immunoSEQ multiplex PCR; TCRdb lists only in-frame clones, some missing. The table lists around 1.9 million clones, approximately 94% of them singletons. The sequencing sample was made of naive CD8+ T cells from PBMCs. The TCR comes from a man between 18 and 29 years old in good health. Some clones in this sample may be carry-over from other donors' samples.

The DNA for the CDR3 is TGTGCTAGCGCCGCCTGGGGTGTGGACTACGAGCAGTACTTC. As protein: CASAAWGVDYEQYF. V gene TRBV12-5 combines with J gene TRBJ2-7; no clear D gene. Germline CDR1 is LGHNT and CDR2 is FRNRAP. The CDR3 covers 14 residues. V gave up 9 bases and J gave up 3 bases, with 18 bases separating them.